Following are 18 T cell receptor beta chains from one sample sequenced in a study of T cell responses to AZD1222 COVID-19 vaccine. TCRdb keeps only in-frame clones here, not all; method: immunoSEQ multiplex PCR. The sample lists 120,000 to 150,000 clones, approximately 86% seen once, with roughly 3.8% in the top ten. Sequencing used peripheral blood, obtained on day 0 of AZD1222 vaccination. These receptors came from an adult in good health.

V is TRBV7-2 and J is TRBJ1-2; 7 bases agree with TRBD1. The CDR3 is 14 residues long. Germline-derived CDR1 and CDR2 are SGHTA and FQGNSA. V gave up 4 bases and J gave up 3 bases; unmatched junction bases: 5. The DNA for the CDR3 is TGTGCCAGCAGCTCCCCAGGGGGGTACTATGGCTACACCTTC. It encodes CASSSPGGYYGYTF.

CDR3: CASEPSGRSYNEQFF. As DNA, the CDR3 is TGTGCCAGTGAACCTAGCGGCCGCTCCTACAATGAGCAGTTCTTC. The chain carries TRBV19 and TRBJ2-1; TRBD2 matches at 7 bases. Unmatched junction bases numbered 7, after V lost 8 bases and J lost 0 bases. This CDR3 region has 15 residues. Germline CDR1 and CDR2: LNHDA and SQIVND (reference sequence).

Here the CDR3 DNA reads TGTGCCAGCAGCACGTCCAGGGTGCAGACCCAGTACTTC. This translates into CASSTSRVQTQYF. The chain joins TRBV4-2 to TRBJ2-5; D may be TRBD1 (5 bases). Germline CDR1 reads LGHNA; CDR2 reads YNFKEQ. The CDR3 spans 13 residues. V was cut by 5 bases and J by 6 bases, with 13 bases left in between.

This clone was seen a single time. The V call is TRBV28, the J call TRBJ1-1, with 9 bases that match TRBD1. Trimming cost V 8 bases and J 1 base; bases outside gene matches: 5. The CDR3 is 14 amino acids. From germline, CDR1 is MDHEN and CDR2 SYDVKM. CDR3 in amino acids: CASPGTGSNTEAFF. CDR3 sequence (DNA): TGTGCCAGCCCCGGGACAGGGTCGAACACTGAAGCTTTCTTT.

This chain connects TRBV10-2 to TRBJ1-3; possible D gene TRBD1, 5 bases. Germline V gives CDR1 WSHSY, CDR2 SAAADI. V shed 5 bases and J shed 0 bases, with 11 bases lying between them. There are 15 residues in the CDR3. The CDR3 region has the DNA TGCGCCAGCAGTCCCTCCAGGGTCTCTGGAAACACCATATATTTT. Its protein product is CASSPSRVSGNTIYF.

In the case of this clone: Distinct nucleotide sequences in the sample also encode this CDR3. The rearrangement links TRBV12-3 or TRBV12-4 to TRBJ1-5; D ambiguous. The CDR3 spans 12 residues. Trimming took 3 bases from V and 2 from J, leaving 2 bases between them. CDR3 nucleotides: TGTGCCAGCAGTTTTGGCAATCAGCCCCAGCATTTT. Amino acid sequence: CASSFGNQPQHF.

This clone showed up just a few times. The V gene is TRBV11-2, the J gene TRBJ1-2; possibly TRBD1 for D (5 bases). Germline values: CDR1 SGHAT, CDR2 FQNNGV. This CDR3 is 15 amino acids long. The V end was cut by 5 bases, the J end by 4 bases, with 17 bases between. The CDR3 sequence: CASSPGDFTSYGYTF. Written as DNA, the CDR3 is TGTGCCAGCAGCCCGGGGGATTTCACTAGCTATGGCTACACCTTC.

The chain couples TRBV28 to TRBJ1-1; no definite D call. The CDR3 loop spans 13 amino acids. From germline, CDR1 is MDHEN and CDR2 SYDVKM. Trimming removed 4 bases from V and 1 base from J, with 7 bases in between. This CDR3 reads CASSSPANTEAFF. The CDR3 nucleotides read TGTGCCAGCAGTTCCCCCGCGAACACTGAAGCTTTCTTT.

The gene calls are TRBV2 and TRBJ1-3; 9 bases match TRBD1. The junction had 10 bases not matched to a gene; V was cut back by 6 bases and J by 1 base. The V gene's germline CDR1 is SNHLY and CDR2 FYNNEI. CDR3 length: 17 residues. The CDR3 sequence: CASSRGTGFTSGNTIYF. As DNA, the CDR3 is TGTGCCAGCAGCCGTGGGACAGGGTTCACGTCTGGAAACACCATATATTTT.

The V gene is TRBV3-1 (or the pseudogene TRBV3-2), the J gene TRBJ2-7, with D uncertain. Trimming shortened V by 3 bases and J by 4 bases, and 7 bases separated the two germline ends. Germline-derived CDR1 and CDR2 are LGHDT and YNNKEL (reference sequence). This CDR3 has 12 residues. The CDR3 is CASSQFSYEQYF. CDR3 nucleotides: TGTGCCAGCAGCCAGTTCAGTTACGAGCAGTACTTC.

This clone showed up just a few times. V usage is TRBV25-1 and J usage is TRBJ1-1; no clear D gene. The CDR3 is 13 amino acids. The V end was cut by 5 bases, the J end by 1 base, with 8 bases between. Germline CDR1 is MGHDK and CDR2 is SYGVNS. The CDR3, as DNA: TGTGCCAGCAGTCGGTCTCCGAACACTGAAGCTTTCTTT. Protein sequence: CASSRSPNTEAFF.

The chain has TRBV12-3 or TRBV12-4 and TRBJ1-1; D gene ambiguous. The CDR3 spans 11 residues. V was shortened by 4 bases and J by 7 bases, with 7 bases between the two germline ends. The CDR3 loop is CASSSGIEAFF. The CDR3 bases are TGTGCCAGCAGTTCCGGGATTGAAGCTTTCTTT.

The chain has TRBV11-2 and TRBJ2-1; 11 bases align to TRBD2. The CDR3 is 15 residues long. J lost 5 bases, V lost 6 bases, and 6 bases had no gene match. The V gene's germline CDR1 is SGHAT and CDR2 FQNNGV. CDR3 loop: CASRLGTSGHNEQFF. The CDR3 DNA sequence: TGTGCCAGCAGACTCGGGACTAGCGGCCACAATGAGCAGTTCTTC.

The chain has TRBV28 and TRBJ1-5, with 7 bases that match TRBD1. This CDR3 contains 16 residues. V lost 6 bases to trimming and J lost 3 bases; unmatched junction nucleotides: 11. Germline lookup yields CDR1 MDHEN and CDR2 SYDVKM. The CDR3 DNA reads TGTGCCAGCAGCCGCGGGGACAGAACATTCAATCAGCCCCAGCATTTT. Translating it yields CASSRGDRTFNQPQHF. Drawing the rest from reference TRBV28 and TRBJ1-5, the complete variable domain is DVKVTQSSRYLVKRTGEKVFLECVQDMDHENMFWYRQDPGLGLRLIYFSYDVKMKEKGDIPEGYSVSREKKERFSLILESASTNQTSMYLCASSRGDRTFNQPQHFGDGTRLSIL.

The chain carries TRBV29-1 and TRBJ1-1; 7 bases are shared with TRBD1. Germline values: CDR1 SQVTM, CDR2 ANQGSEA. Trimming removed 2 bases from V and 1 base from J; junction bases left unmatched: 1. CDR3 length: 13 residues. DNA of the CDR3: TGCAGCGTTGAAAGGGGGCGGAACACTGAAGCTTTCTTT. Translation gives CSVERGRNTEAFF.

The V and J genes are TRBV12-3 or TRBV12-4 and TRBJ2-1, with 10 bases fitting TRBD2. CDR3 length equals 13 residues. Trimming at V came to 3 bases and at J to 9 bases, leaving 2 bases not matched to a gene. The CDR3 coding sequence is TGTGCCAGCAGTTTCCTAGCGGGAGTTGAGCAGTTCTTC. The encoded protein is CASSFLAGVEQFF.

The gene calls are TRBV7-2 and TRBJ2-1; a possible D gene is TRBD1 (6 bases). The V end was cut by 2 bases, the J end by 5 bases, with 16 bases between. The germline V gene encodes CDR1 SGHTA and CDR2 FQGNSA. The CDR3 loop spans 16 amino acids. The chain's CDR3 is CASSLSVTGQDNEQFF. For the CDR3, the DNA is TGTGCCAGCAGCTTAAGTGTCACAGGGCAAGACAATGAGCAGTTCTTC.

V is TRBV10-2 and J is TRBJ2-3; TRBD1 might be the D (6 bases). Germline V gene sequence: CDR1 WSHSY, CDR2 SAAADI. The CDR3 consists of 15 residues. V was shortened by 2 bases and J by 4 bases, with 13 bases between the two germline ends. The CDR3 here is CASSEGATGPDTQYF. CDR3 sequence (DNA): TGCGCCAGCAGTGAGGGGGCCACAGGGCCAGATACGCAGTATTTT.